These 26 T cell receptor beta chains were sequenced from one sample in a study of T cell changes during pregnancy in multiple sclerosis. This table comes from immunoSEQ multiplex PCR, and its TCRdb copy is limited to in-frame clones, with some not included. The table records fewer than 80,000 clones, 89% of them present only once. Sequencing was performed on peripheral blood, taken in the first trimester of pregnancy. All receptors come from a female donor in good health, enrolled as a control in a pregnancy study.

This clone was seen a few times. J is TRBJ1-6 and V is TRBV5-6; D gene unclear. Trimming stripped 0 bases from V and 10 bases from J, with 8 bases between. Per the germline V gene, CDR1 is SGHDT and CDR2 is YYEEEE. The CDR3 loop spans 13 amino acids. CDR3 bases: TGTGCCAGCAGCTTGGATCGGTCATCACCCCTCCACTTT. Protein product: CASSLDRSSPLHF.

The rearrangement joins TRBV7-8 to TRBJ2-1; TRBD2 matches at 9 bases. Trimming at V came to 4 bases and at J to 5 bases, leaving 12 bases not matched to a gene. Per the germline V gene, CDR1 is SGHVS and CDR2 is FQNEAQ. CDR3 length: 17 amino acids. CDR3 in amino acids: CASSSNLAGGDHNEQFF. For the CDR3, the DNA is TGTGCCAGCAGCTCGAACCTCGCGGGAGGGGATCACAATGAGCAGTTCTTC.

The chain employs TRBV19 and TRBJ1-5; D is possibly TRBD1 (5 bases). This CDR3 contains 14 residues. V lost 6 bases and J lost 6, with 15 bases in between. The germline V gene encodes CDR1 LNHDA and CDR2 SQIVND (reference sequence). CDR3 in amino acids: CASRETGFRQPQHF. The CDR3 coding sequence is TGTGCCAGTAGGGAAACAGGCTTCCGTCAGCCCCAGCATTTT.

The CDR3, as DNA: TGTGCCAGCAGCTCCGGAGGGGTCGGTCAGCCCCAGCATTTT. Its translation is CASSSGGVGQPQHF. The chain combines TRBV27 with TRBJ1-5; TRBD1 is a possible D gene (5 bases). The V end was cut by 6 bases, the J end by 6 bases, with 15 bases between. The germline V gene encodes CDR1 MNHEY and CDR2 SMNVEV (reference sequence). The CDR3 is made up of 14 amino acids.

The genes are TRBV28 and TRBJ2-1, with 8 bases matching TRBD1. Losses at the gene ends were 5 bases for V and 2 bases for J; bases not matched to a gene: 8. CDR3 length: 16 amino acids. The germline CDR1 and CDR2 sequences are MDHEN and SYDVKM. CDR3 loop: CASSDGQGRTYNEQFF. The CDR3, as DNA: TGTGCCAGCAGTGACGGACAGGGTAGAACCTACAATGAGCAGTTCTTC. The variable domain in full, completed from reference TRBV28 and TRBJ2-1, reads DVKVTQSSRYLVKRTGEKVFLECVQDMDHENMFWYRQDPGLGLRLIYFSYDVKMKEKGDIPEGYSVSREKKERFSLILESASTNQTSMYLCASSDGQGRTYNEQFFGPGTRLTVL.

This rearrangement joins TRBV19 to TRBJ1-2, with D unclear. CDR3 length: 16 amino acids. Germline assignment: CDR1 LNHDA and CDR2 SQIVND (reference sequence). V was trimmed by 0 bases and J by 3 bases, leaving 14 bases between them. DNA of the CDR3: TGTGCCAGTAGTATAGAGCCCCGGACGGACTACTATGGCTACACCTTC. Protein sequence: CASSIEPRTDYYGYTF.

By proportion, this clone is medium-sized. The CDR3 loop is CASSSTTGAGPEAFF. CDR3 nucleotide sequence: TGTGCCAGCAGCTCAACAACTGGGGCCGGCCCTGAAGCTTTCTTT. The chain couples TRBV7-2 to TRBJ1-1, with D possibly TRBD1 on 5 matching bases. The length of the CDR3 is 15 residues. V lost 4 bases and J lost 6, with 18 bases in between. The germline CDR1 and CDR2 sequences are SGHTA and FQGNSA. Full variable domain (missing parts from reference TRBV7-2 and TRBJ1-1): GAGVSQSPSNKVTEKGKDVELRCDPISGHTALYWYRQSLGQGLEFLIYFQGNSAPDKSGLPSDRFSAERTGGSVSTLTIQRTQQEDSAVYLCASSSTTGAGPEAFFGQGTRLTVV.

The chain uses TRBV19 and TRBJ1-5; D gene uncertain. V gave up 3 bases and J gave up 11 bases, with 8 bases separating them. The CDR3 extends over 11 amino acids. Looked up from germline, CDR1 is LNHDA and CDR2 is SQIVND (reference sequence). For the CDR3, the DNA is TGTGCCAGTAGTATGGGCCCGACCCAGCATTTT. This codes for CASSMGPTQHF.

V is TRBV5-1 and J is TRBJ1-2, with 11 bases that match TRBD1. Per the germline V gene, CDR1 is SGHRS and CDR2 is YFSETQ. The CDR3 consists of 14 residues. V shed 3 bases, J shed 4 bases, and the junction held 2 bases outside the gene matches. CDR3 coding DNA: TGCGCCAGCAGCTGGGGGACAGGGGGCTATGGCTACACCTTC. Its translation is CASSWGTGGYGYTF.

This clone was detected only a few times. The chain combines TRBV10-3 with TRBJ1-2; TRBD1 matches at 8 bases. The trim removed 6 bases at V and 1 base at J, leaving 10 bases unmatched. This CDR3 contains 16 residues. Germline CDR1 reads ENHRY; CDR2 reads SYGVKD. CDR3 loop: CAISGTGTGLNYGYTF. For the CDR3, the DNA is TGTGCCATCAGCGGAACCGGGACAGGCCTTAACTATGGCTACACCTTC.

The V call is TRBV5-1, the J call TRBJ1-2, with a weak D call TRBD1 (6 bases). The CDR3 contains 12 residues. Trimming took 5 bases from V and 6 from J, leaving 11 bases between them. Germline V lookup: CDR1 SGHRS, CDR2 YFSETQ. The CDR3 reads CASRSGVDGYTF. In nucleotides, the CDR3 is TGCGCCAGCAGATCAGGGGTGGATGGCTACACCTTC.

J is TRBJ2-1 and V is TRBV6-1; 9 bases map to TRBD1. CDR1 and CDR2 (germline): MNHNS, SASEGT. This CDR3 region has 15 residues. V shed 4 bases, J shed 3 bases, and the junction held 4 bases outside the gene matches. CDR3 region: CASSGGQGNYNEQFF. Written as DNA, the CDR3 is TGTGCCAGCAGTGGGGGACAGGGAAACTACAATGAGCAGTTCTTC.

This clone was seen a single time. The rearrangement uses TRBV30 and TRBJ2-1; weak D call: TRBD2 (6 bases). The CDR3 sequence is 18 residues long. Germline CDR1 is GTSNPN and CDR2 is SVGIG (reference sequence). V was cut by 3 bases and J by 2 bases, with 23 bases left in between. This CDR3 is CAWRGRGLGLGTYNEQFF. The CDR3 DNA reads as TGTGCCTGGAGGGGGAGAGGGTTGGGACTGGGTACCTACAATGAGCAGTTCTTC.

The V and J genes are TRBV6-5 and TRBJ2-2, with 8 bases matching TRBD1. After removal of 4 bases from V and 6 bases from J, the junction contained 7 bases not matched to a gene. CDR1 and CDR2 (germline): MNHEY, SVGAGI. CDR3 length: 15 residues. As DNA, the CDR3 is TGTGCCAGCAGTTTGTCCGTACAGGGGGCCGGGGAGCTGTTTTTT. Amino acid sequence: CASSLSVQGAGELFF.

This chain uses TRBV5-5 with TRBJ1-4; possibly TRBD1 for D (6 bases). Trimming took 3 bases from V and 8 from J, leaving 14 bases between them. Germline V gene sequence: CDR1 SGHKS, CDR2 YYEKEE (reference sequence). The CDR3 spans 14 residues. The CDR3 spells CASSWDIRGEKLFF. The CDR3 DNA follows: TGTGCCAGCAGCTGGGACATCAGAGGAGAAAAACTGTTTTTT.

The V call is TRBV21-1, the J call TRBJ1-1; the table's TRBD1 call for D was not verified on the DNA. TRBV21-1 is given as a pseudogene. CDR3 length: 15 residues. The CDR3 loop reads CASSKAEQGCTEAFF. CDR3 nucleotides: TGTGCCAGCAGCAAAGCCGAACAGGGCTGCACTGAAGCTTTCTTT.

V and J are TRBV10-2 and TRBJ2-1; no firm D call. This CDR3 has 13 amino acids. The germline CDR1 and CDR2 sequences are WSHSY and SAAADI. Trimming shortened V by 6 bases and J by 3 bases, and 9 bases separated the two germline ends. The CDR3, as DNA: TGCGCCAGCAGCCTGACACTCTACAATGAGCAGTTCTTC. This sequence encodes CASSLTLYNEQFF.

V usage is TRBV4-3 and J usage is TRBJ1-1, with TRBD1 matching over 7 bases. The length of the CDR3 is 15 residues. The germline V gene encodes CDR1 LGHNA and CDR2 YSLEER. Germline trimming cut 1 base from V and 0 bases from J; bases unmatched to any gene: 2. The CDR3 DNA is TGCGCCAGCAGCCAAGGACAGGGCCTGAACACTGAAGCTTTCTTT. This translates into CASSQGQGLNTEAFF.

The rearrangement links TRBV28 to TRBJ1-5; possible D gene TRBD1, 5 bases. CDR3 length: 14 amino acids. Germline assignment: CDR1 MDHEN and CDR2 SYDVKM. Trimming took 5 bases from V and 7 from J, leaving 15 bases between them. The CDR3 DNA reads TGTGCCAGCAGTGGGGGAGGTTCGGGGCAGCCCCAGCATTTT. It yields the protein CASSGGGSGQPQHF.

This chain connects TRBV18 to TRBJ2-5, with 7 bases matching TRBD1. V trimming: 5 bases; J trimming: 2 bases; junction bases outside the gene matches: 2. Germline V gives CDR1 KGHSH, CDR2 LQKENI. CDR3 length: 13 amino acids. The CDR3 bases are TGTGCCAGCTCAGGCAGGGGGCAAGAGACCCAGTACTTC. Its translation: CASSGRGQETQYF.

The CDR3 DNA is TGTGCCAGCAGTTTAGAACAGGGAGGGCGGCGAGCTTTCTTT. As protein: CASSLEQGGRRAFF. The V gene is TRBV28, the J gene TRBJ1-1; D is possibly TRBD1 (6 bases). Trimming stripped 2 bases from V and 10 bases from J, with 17 bases between. The CDR3 consists of 14 residues. CDR1 and CDR2 (germline): MDHEN, SYDVKM.

The chain combines TRBV6-5 with TRBJ1-2; TRBD1 matches 7 bases. Germline trimming cut 6 bases from V and 0 bases from J; bases unmatched to any gene: 7. The germline V gene has CDR1 MNHEY and CDR2 SVGAGI. This CDR3 comprises 15 residues. The CDR3 DNA sequence: TGTGCCAGCAGCCCAAGGACAGGCCCTAACTATGGCTACACCTTC. This gives the protein CASSPRTGPNYGYTF.

J is TRBJ1-1 and V is TRBV7-9; 7 bases map to TRBD1. This CDR3 spans 12 amino acids. The junction had 2 bases not matched to a gene; V was cut back by 2 bases and J by 8 bases. CDR1 and CDR2 from the germline V gene are SEHNR and FQNEAQ (reference sequence). The CDR3 spells CASSLRQGEAFF. The CDR3 DNA follows: TGTGCCAGCAGCTTAAGACAGGGAGAAGCTTTCTTT. The complete variable domain, with remaining parts taken from reference TRBV7-9 and TRBJ1-1, reads DTGVSQNPRHKITKRGQNVTFRCDPISEHNRLYWYRQTLGQGPEFLTYFQNEAQLEKSRLLSDRFSAERPKGSFSTLEIQRTEQGDSAMYLCASSLRQGEAFFGQGTRLTVV.

The chain carries TRBV6-6 and TRBJ2-5; D gene unclear. Deletions cut 0 bases from V and 2 bases from J, with 4 bases between. The CDR3 covers 13 residues. CDR1 and CDR2 (germline): MNHNY, SVGAGI (reference sequence). The DNA for the CDR3 is TGTGCCAGCAGTTACTCATCGCAAGAGACCCAGTACTTC. Its protein product is CASSYSSQETQYF.

This clone was counted once. This chain connects TRBV6-6 to TRBJ1-1; unclear D gene. V was pared by 0 bases and J by 1 base, with 6 bases between. CDR3 length: 14 amino acids. Germline-derived CDR1 and CDR2 are MNHNY and SVGAGI (reference sequence). The CDR3 coding sequence is TGTGCCAGCAGTTACTCACTTCAGAACACTGAAGCTTTCTTT. Translation: CASSYSLQNTEAFF.

The chain uses TRBV6-1 and TRBJ2-1; 10 bases are shared with TRBD1. The CDR3 has 15 residues. Germline values: CDR1 MNHNS, CDR2 SASEGT. The V segment lost 8 bases and the J segment 5 bases; nucleotides outside the gene matches: 9. The DNA for the CDR3 is TGTGCCAGCCATCCCCGGGACAGGGGACACAATGAGCAGTTCTTC. Protein: CASHPRDRGHNEQFF.